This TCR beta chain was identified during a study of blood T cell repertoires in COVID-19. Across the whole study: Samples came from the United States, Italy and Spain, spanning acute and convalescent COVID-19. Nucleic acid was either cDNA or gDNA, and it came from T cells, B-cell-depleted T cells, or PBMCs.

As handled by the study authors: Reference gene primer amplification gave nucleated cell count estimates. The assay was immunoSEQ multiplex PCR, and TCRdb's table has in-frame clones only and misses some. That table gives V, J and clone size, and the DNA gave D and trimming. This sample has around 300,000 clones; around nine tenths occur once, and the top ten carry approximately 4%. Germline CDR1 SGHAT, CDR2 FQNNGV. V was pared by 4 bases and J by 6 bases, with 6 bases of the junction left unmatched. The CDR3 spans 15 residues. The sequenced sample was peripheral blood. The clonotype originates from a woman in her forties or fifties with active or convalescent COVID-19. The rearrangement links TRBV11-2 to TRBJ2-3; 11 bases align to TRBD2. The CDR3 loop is CASSSLAGGYDTQYF. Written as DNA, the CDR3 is TGTGCCAGCAGCTCTCTAGCGGGGGGTTATGATACGCAGTATTTT.